A single sample is the source of the 17 T cell receptor beta chains below, sequenced in a study of T cell clonality in common variable immunodeficiency. Generated by immunoSEQ multiplex PCR, the TCRdb table keeps only in-frame clones and is missing some. The profile covers roughly 79,000 clones, none occurring a single time. The material sequenced was peripheral blood mononuclear cells. These receptor sequences come from a person between 18 and 75 years old in good health.

This clone was observed many times. The sequenced fragment ends 3 residues before the CDR3 boundary, so the rest is inferred from the germline J gene. This chain connects TRBV7-9 to TRBJ2-2; TRBD2 agrees at 9 bases. The germline CDR1 and CDR2 sequences are SEHNR and FQNEAQ (reference sequence). The V and J ends lost 0 bases and 6 bases, in that order; junction bases with no gene match: 2. This CDR3 has 15 residues. The CDR3 spells CASSLATSGAGELFF. CDR3 DNA, as far as it was read: TGTGCCAGCAGCTTAGCGACTAGCGGTGCCGGGGAG. The whole variable domain, filled in from reference TRBV7-9 and TRBJ2-2, reads DTGVSQNPRHKITKRGQNVTFRCDPISEHNRLYWYRQTLGQGPEFLTYFQNEAQLEKSRLLSDRFSAERPKGSFSTLEIQRTEQGDSAMYLCASSLATSGAGELFFGEGSRLTVL.

In its sample, this clone was seen many times. The read gets to within 3 residues of the CDR3 end, and the germline J gene fills in the rest. The V call is TRBV2, the J call TRBJ1-1, with TRBD1 as a possible D gene (5 bases). Trimming took 7 bases from V and 5 from J, leaving 14 bases between them. Germline values: CDR1 SNHLY, CDR2 FYNNEI. This CDR3 has 13 amino acids. CDR3 sequence: CASTRDLGTEAFF. Partial CDR3 DNA: TGTGCCAGCACCCGGGACTTAGGGACTGAA.

This clone appeared a few times. The missing CDR3 end, 3 residues past where the read stops, is filled in from the germline J gene. The chain recombines TRBV29-1 with TRBJ2-1, with 7 bases identical to TRBD2. The CDR3 is 11 residues long. From germline, CDR1 is SQVTM and CDR2 ANQGSEA. With 7 bases clipped from V and 7 bases from J, the junction kept 4 bases outside the gene matches. Partial CDR3 DNA: TGCAGCGCCGGGACTAATAATGAG. It translates to CSAGTNNE. The CDR3 in full is CSAGTNNEQFF.

This clone was recorded many times. The CDR3 extends 3 residues past the end of the read, so its final part is completed from the germline J gene. The chain joins TRBV5-1 to TRBJ1-3, with D uncertain. CDR1 is SGHRS and CDR2 is YFSETQ in the germline V gene. The CDR3 is 13 amino acids. The germline V and J ends were trimmed by 5 bases and 8 bases, with 14 bases remaining between them. CDR3 loop: CASRGGLRDTIYF. The sequenced part of the CDR3 DNA is TGCGCCAGCAGAGGTGGCCTGAGGGACACC.

This clone was counted ten times or more. The CDR3 end falls 3 residues outside the read, so it is completed with the germline J gene. V and J are TRBV10-3 and TRBJ2-7; maybe TRBD1 (5 bases). This CDR3 comprises 13 residues. With 6 bases removed from V and 2 bases from J, the gap between germline ends came to 11 bases. Germline V CDR1 and CDR2: ENHRY, SYGVKD. CDR3 residues: CAISHTGTYEQYF. The CDR3 DNA, read in part, is TGTGCCATCAGCCACACAGGAACCTACGAG.

This clone was seen many times. The CDR3 end falls 3 residues outside the read, so it is completed with the germline J gene. The chain couples TRBV5-1 to TRBJ1-1, with a weak D call TRBD1 (6 bases). This CDR3 spans 14 amino acids. Looked up from germline, CDR1 is SGHRS and CDR2 is YFSETQ. Trimming cost V 2 bases and J 4 bases, with 12 bases left between them. The CDR3 loop reads CASSFKGTITEAFF. The sequenced part of the CDR3 DNA is TGCGCCAGCAGCTTTAAAGGGACAATCACTGAA.

This clone was counted many times. The read terminates 3 residues ahead of where the CDR3 ends, so the germline J gene completes it. This chain joins TRBV11-2 and TRBJ2-5; D not resolved. The V gene's germline CDR1 is SGHAT and CDR2 FQNNGV. This CDR3 has 14 residues. The V and J ends lost 1 base and 5 bases respectively, with 11 bases between them. CDR3: CASSLVSRSETQYF. CDR3 DNA (partial): TGTGCCAGCAGCTTAGTTTCCCGGTCGGAGACC.

At least ten counts were recorded for this clone. The CDR3 extends 3 residues past the end of the read, so its final part is completed from the germline J gene. This sequence joins TRBV10-1 and TRBJ2-1; 11 bases agree with TRBD2. CDR1 WNHNN and CDR2 SYGVQD come from the germline V gene (reference sequence). The trim removed 3 bases at V and 6 bases at J, leaving 7 bases unmatched. The length of the CDR3 is 16 residues. CDR3: CASSENPSGRRNEQFF. CDR3 bases read: TGCGCCAGCAGTGAAAATCCTAGCGGGAGGCGCAATGAG.

Ten or more counts support this clone. Read coverage stops 3 residues before the CDR3 terminus; the germline J gene supplies the remainder. The gene calls are TRBV29-1 and TRBJ2-5; D may be TRBD1 (5 bases). Trimming removed 1 base at V and 2 bases at J, with 20 bases between. Germline CDR1 SQVTM, CDR2 ANQGSEA. The CDR3 loop spans 17 amino acids. CDR3 residues: CSVEGTSPPLEQETQYF. CDR3 DNA, as far as it was read: TGCAGCGTTGAAGGGACAAGTCCCCCCTTAGAGCAAGAGACC.

This clone has at least ten counts. Read sequence stops 3 residues before the CDR3 end, and the germline J gene provides the missing end. The rearrangement joins TRBV11-2 to TRBJ2-5, with TRBD1 matching over 8 bases. Germline CDR1 and CDR2: SGHAT and FQNNGV. Trimming at V came to 5 bases and at J to 2 bases, leaving 4 bases not matched to a gene. This CDR3 is 14 amino acids long. Partial CDR3 DNA: TGTGCCAGCAGCACCCACAGGGGGCAAGAGACC. Its translation: CASSTHRGQET. The whole CDR3 sequence reads CASSTHRGQETQYF.

This clone was seen many times. Sequencing ends 3 residues short of the CDR3 end; the germline J gene provides the rest. The chain links TRBV6-1 to TRBJ2-5; a weak D match, TRBD2 (7 bases). The CDR3 length is 15 residues. The V and J ends lost 3 bases and 3 bases respectively, with 14 bases between them. Germline V gene sequence: CDR1 MNHNS, CDR2 SASEGT. The part of the CDR3 DNA that was read is TGTGCCAGCAGTGACCCTACAGGGAGGGAAGAGACC. Translating gives CASSDPTGREET. The entire CDR3 reads CASSDPTGREETQYF.

This clone was recorded at least ten times. The read ends 3 residues before the CDR3 terminus; that terminus is restored from the germline J gene. V usage is TRBV20-1 and J usage is TRBJ2-7; TRBD2 aligns across 7 bases. Germline loops: CDR1 DFQATT, CDR2 SNEGSKA (reference sequence). The V and J ends lost 5 bases and 3 bases, in that order; junction bases with no gene match: 7. This CDR3 comprises 13 residues. CDR3 bases read: TGCAGTGCTTCTCGCGGGAGTTTCTACGAG. Protein: CSASRGSFYE. The complete CDR3 sequence is CSASRGSFYEQYF.

This clone was found many times. Read data end 3 residues before the CDR3 end; the end is taken from the germline J gene. The rearrangement uses TRBV5-1 and TRBJ1-6, with 7 bases aligning to TRBD1. The length of the CDR3 is 16 residues. Germline V gene data show CDR1 as SGHRS and CDR2 as YFSETQ. V lost 0 bases, J lost 9 bases, and 9 bases stayed unmatched. The DNA read from the CDR3 is TGCGCCAGCAGCTTGGCCATCGGGGCAGGGGGTTCACCC. It translates to CASSLAIGAGGSP. The entire CDR3 protein reads CASSLAIGAGGSPLHF.

This clone occurred a few times. Germline is not matched at one junction end, which may reflect a read error. The CDR3 end is not reached by the read, which stops 3 residues before it; the germline J gene fills it in. The chain joins TRBV7-3 to TRBJ2-7; TRBD1 matches at 8 bases. The CDR3 covers 15 residues. Germline CDR1 reads SGHTA; CDR2 reads FQGTGA. The DNA read from the CDR3 is TGTTCCAGCAGCAAAGGGGGGCAGGGGGCATACGAG. It is translated as CSSSKGGQGAYE. The full CDR3 sequence reads CSSSKGGQGAYEQYF.

This clone was detected ten times or more. The read terminates 3 residues before the CDR3 end, so the remaining end is supplied by the germline J gene. J is TRBJ2-1 and V is TRBV19, with TRBD1 matching 10 bases. From germline, CDR1 is LNHDA and CDR2 SQIVND (reference sequence). The junction had 16 bases not matched to a gene; V was cut back by 5 bases and J by 6 bases. This CDR3 has 18 residues. CDR3 in amino acids: CASSYGQGVMGGFNEQFF. The CDR3 DNA, read in part, is TGTGCCAGTAGTTACGGACAGGGGGTAATGGGTGGTTTCAATGAG.

The sample holds many counts of this clone. The CDR3 goes on 3 residues after the read ends, and that part is filled in from the germline J gene. The gene calls are TRBV30 and TRBJ2-2; D perhaps matches TRBD1 (6 bases). The CDR3 has 12 amino acids. CDR1 and CDR2 from the germline V gene are GTSNPN and SVGIG (reference sequence). V was cut by 5 bases and J by 7 bases, with 11 bases left in between. The CDR3 sequence: CAWDQGFGELFF. CDR3 bases read: TGTGCCTGGGATCAGGGGTTCGGGGAG.

This clone was seen many times. The read falls 3 residues short of the CDR3 end, and the missing part is taken from the germline J gene. J is TRBJ2-3 and V is TRBV29-1; no definite D call. Germline V gene data show CDR1 as SQVTM and CDR2 as ANQGSEA. The V end was cut by 4 bases, the J end by 6 bases, with 8 bases between. The CDR3 is 11 amino acids. The CDR3 spells CSVGRPDTQYF. Partial CDR3 DNA: TGCAGCGTTGGAAGGCCGGATACG.